Included here is one T cell receptor (beta chain) sequence, with context. Its specificity is not known. Premalignant or tumor cells were enriched by macro-dissection after pathologic assessment. This record belongs to a study of immune evolution from preneoplasia to lung adenocarcinoma. Whole-study results and caveats: Clonality was highest in normal lung, lower in later-stage lesions apparently.

Germline CDR1 is ENHRY and CDR2 is SYGVKD. The CDR3 length is 14 residues. V lost 5 bases to trimming and J lost 8 bases, with 16 bases between them. Clones were sequenced by immunoSEQ multiplex PCR, and TCRdb holds only the in-frame ones, with some missing. The sample lists approximately 5,300 clones; 86% were seen once. The origin of this receptor is a person between 65 and 79 years old with lung adenocarcinoma. The V call is TRBV10-3, the J call TRBJ2-1, with D unresolved. Sequences were obtained from FFPE lung adenocarcinoma in situ tissue. The CDR3 loop reads CAISSSEMSDEQFF. The CDR3 DNA reads as TGTGCCATCAGTTCTAGTGAGATGTCGGATGAGCAGTTCTTC.